The rows below give T cell receptor beta chains drawn from one sample of a study of regulatory T cells in long-lasting Graves disease. TCRdb redid the calling of the multiplex PCR reads with MiXCR, one entry per CDR3 protein. Seen here are 450,000 to 500,000 distinct CDR3 sequences, about a sixth observed once, and the top ten hold about 12%. The sample was also reused in another study, on T cells in Graves' hyperthyroidism and ophthalmopathy.

Sequenced material: peripheral blood mononuclear cells (PBMCs), taken at new diagnosis, from a patient treated with antithyroid drugs. The origin of the receptors is a man aged 35 to 55 with Graves disease. Both conserved end residues are part of each CDR3. The D gene is left open where the match is weak. Expanded clones are given a class, and other clones once, few, many or no size at all.

clone_size | j_call | v_call | d_call | cdr3_nt | cdr3_aa
few | TRBJ2-2 | TRBV24-1 | . | TGTGCCACCGGTCAGCCCGGGGAGCTGTTTTTT | CATGQPGELFF
many | TRBJ2-5 | TRBV20-1 | . | TGCAGTGCTAGAGCCCCGGGGCCCCCGACGGTTGAGACCCAGTACTTC | CSARAPGPPTVETQYF
. | TRBJ2-2 | TRBV7-3 | TRBD1 | TGTGCCAGCAGCGGTCCCGGGACAGCGAACACCGGGGAGCTGTTTTTT | CASSGPGTANTGELFF
many | TRBJ1-1 | TRBV30 | . | TGTGCCTGGACCCGCGGCACTGAAGCTTTCTTT | CAWTRGTEAFF
many | TRBJ2-5 | TRBV30 | . | TGTGCCTGGAGTTGGCGGATACAAGAGACCCAGTACTTC | CAWSWRIQETQYF
. | TRBJ1-1 | TRBV13 | . | TGTGCCAGCAGCTCCCCGGCGAGGACTGAAGCTTTCTTT | CASSSPARTEAFF
many | TRBJ1-1 | TRBV11-2 | . | TGTGCCAGCAGCCCAAAGGGGCAGAAGGGTCCAAACACTGAAGCTTTCTTT | CASSPKGQKGPNTEAFF
many | TRBJ2-7 | TRBV6-1 | . | TGTGCCAGCACCCCGGGGAGACGCTCCTACGAGCAGTACTTC | CASTPGRRSYEQYF
many | TRBJ2-7 | TRBV28 | . | TGTGCCAGCAGTTTCTCTGGGCAGGGTTCCCACGAGCAGTACTTC | CASSFSGQGSHEQYF
. | TRBJ2-3 | TRBV18 | . | TGTGCCAGCTCACCCACCGGCGGGAAGTCACCAGATACGCAGTATTTT | CASSPTGGKSPDTQYF
few | TRBJ2-1 | TRBV2 | TRBD2 | TGTGCCAGCAGTGAAGCCAGACTAGCGGGAGGCTCTGAGCAGTTCTTC | CASSEARLAGGSEQFF
many | TRBJ2-1 | TRBV7-2 | . | TGTGCCAGCAGCTTAGCGGACTCCTCCAATGAGCAGTTCTTC | CASSLADSSNEQFF
many | TRBJ1-5 | TRBV7-3 | . | TGTGCCAGCCGCCCGGACAGACTTTTTTATCAGCCCCAGCATTTT | CASRPDRLFYQPQHF